This T cell receptor (beta chain) derives from a study of T cells in women clearing cervical HPV infection. A note on this clone: The missing CDR3 end, 3 residues past where the read stops, is filled in from the germline J gene.

Losses at the gene ends were 6 bases for V and 3 bases for J; bases not matched to a gene: 6. Germline V gene sequence: CDR1 GTSNPN, CDR2 SVGIG (reference sequence). The CDR3 extends over 13 amino acids. Some clones are missing from TCRdb's copy, which holds only in-frame ones; the method was immunoSEQ multiplex PCR. The table lists around 38,000 clones, with 7.6% in the top ten. The receptor comes from a woman between 18 and 69 years old with a cervical HPV16 infection that either progressed to CIN3+ or cleared (not recorded which). The chain has TRBV30 and TRBJ1-2, with 8 positions matching TRBD1. Sequences were obtained from blood buffy coat. The CDR3 region is CACTRDRHYGYTF. The CDR3 bases that were read are TGTGCCTGTACCAGGGACAGGCACTATGGC.